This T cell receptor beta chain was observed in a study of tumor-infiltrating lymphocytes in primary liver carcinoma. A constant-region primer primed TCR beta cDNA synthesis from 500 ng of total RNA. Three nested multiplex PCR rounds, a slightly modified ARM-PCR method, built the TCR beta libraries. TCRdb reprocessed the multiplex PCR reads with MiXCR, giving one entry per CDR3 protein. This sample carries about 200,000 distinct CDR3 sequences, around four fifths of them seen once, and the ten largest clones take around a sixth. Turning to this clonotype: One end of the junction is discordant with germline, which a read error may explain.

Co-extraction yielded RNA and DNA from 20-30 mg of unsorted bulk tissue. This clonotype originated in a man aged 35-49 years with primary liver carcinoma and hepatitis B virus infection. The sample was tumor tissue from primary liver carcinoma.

The CDR3 here is CASSQEVTRGTEAFF. The CDR3 DNA reads TGTGCTAGCAGCCAAGAGGTGACAAGGGGTACTGAAGCTTTCTTT. The rearrangement links TRBV4-2 to TRBJ1-1; D is perhaps TRBD1 (5 bases). The CDR3 consists of 15 residues. CDR1 and CDR2 from the germline V gene are LGHNA and YNFKEQ.